This TCR beta chain was sequenced in a study of regulatory dendritic cells for organ transplantation. Trimming shortened V by 3 bases and J by 7 bases, and 25 bases separated the two germline ends. The germline gives CDR1 SGHVS, CDR2 FQNEAQ. The CDR3 is 17 amino acids. About this clone: Its antigen is as yet unknown.

General observations from the study: Resting memory CD8+ T cells held the most alloreactive clonotypes. Memory CD8+ clonal expansion seemed more limited with regulatory than mature dendritic cells. Naive T cells showed high diversity, memory cells less, memory CD8+ least.

FACS sorted CD4+ or CD8+ T cells into CD45RA+ naive and CD45RO+ memory. Sequencing was performed with immunoSEQ multiplex PCR; in TCRdb, only in-frame clones are kept and a portion is missing. The sample consists of about 29,000 clones, around 79% of them appearing once. This receptor was taken from a human donor in good health. Sequenced material: memory CD4+ T cells from blood. Noted subset: CD45RO+ memory T cells. J is TRBJ2-7 and V is TRBV7-8; possibly TRBD1 or TRBD2 for D (5 bases each). The CDR3: CASSLHVGYRGVREQYF. DNA for the CDR3: TGTGCCAGCAGCTTGCATGTGGGCTATCGAGGGGTGCGGGAGCAGTACTTC.